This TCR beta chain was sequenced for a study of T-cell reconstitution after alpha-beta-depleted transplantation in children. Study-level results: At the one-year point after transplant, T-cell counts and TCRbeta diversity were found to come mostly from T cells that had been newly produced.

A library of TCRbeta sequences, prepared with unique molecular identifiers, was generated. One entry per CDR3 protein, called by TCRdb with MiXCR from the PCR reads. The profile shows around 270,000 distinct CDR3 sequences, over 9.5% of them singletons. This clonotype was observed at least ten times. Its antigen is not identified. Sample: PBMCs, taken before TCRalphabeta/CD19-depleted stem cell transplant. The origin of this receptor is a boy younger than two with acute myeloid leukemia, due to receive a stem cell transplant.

CDR3: CASSLLGAAVKAFF. CDR3 sequence (DNA): TGTGCCAGCAGTTTATTAGGTGCTGCAGTGAAGGCTTTCTTT. The V call is TRBV27, the J call TRBJ1-1; D gene uncertain. Per the germline V gene, CDR1 is MNHEY and CDR2 is SMNVEV (reference sequence). Trimming pared 1 base from V and 11 bases from J, leaving 17 bases between. The CDR3 length is 14 residues.